A selection of T cell receptor beta chains follows, all from one sample in a study of identical twins' blood T cells. Via MiXCR, TCRdb re-called the 5' RACE reads, giving one row per CDR3 protein. The table lists 350,000 to 400,000 distinct CDR3 sequences, about 28% of them singletons. The sample was PBMCs. The receptors originated from a woman aged 18-55 years in good health. Both conserved end residues are part of each CDR3. A D gene is named only where the DNA matches it firmly. Rows may omit the clone size; those that give it use once, few, many or a size class.

v_gene	abundance	j_gene	d_gene	CDR3nt	CDR3aa
TRBV18	-	TRBJ1-1	-	TGTGCCAGCTCACCACAGGGACAAATTACCATGAACACTGAAGCTTTCTTT	CASSPQGQITMNTEAFF
TRBV5-6	few	TRBJ1-2	-	TGTGCCAGCCGCTACTTAGGAGTTGGAGATGGCTACACCTTC	CASRYLGVGDGYTF
TRBV12-3/TRBV12-4	-	TRBJ1-3	-	TGTGCCAGCAGTCCCAAAACCTCTGGAAACACCATATATTTT	CASSPKTSGNTIYF
TRBV5-6	-	TRBJ1-1	-	TGTGCCAGCAGCTTTAGGGTGGTCCCTGAAGCTTTCTTT	CASSFRVVPEAFF
TRBV7-9	-	TRBJ2-4	-	TGTGCCAGCAGCTTACAGGCGGTTGCGCACATTCAGTACTTC	CASSLQAVAHIQYF
TRBV11-2	few	TRBJ2-5	TRBD2	TGTGCCAGCAGCTTAAGGGGGAATACTAAGTCCAGCGGGAGTCAAGAGACCCAGTACTTC	CASSLRGNTKSSGSQETQYF
TRBV19	few	TRBJ1-5	-	TGTGCCAGTAGGAGGACAAGAAGTAATCAGCCCCAGCATTTT	CASRRTRSNQPQHF
TRBV7-9	-	TRBJ2-2	-	TGTGCCAGCAGCTTACAGCGTACCGGGGAGCTGTTTTTT	CASSLQRTGELFF
TRBV6-2/TRBV6-3	-	TRBJ1-1	-	TGTGCCAGCAGTTCTACGACCGGAGGGGGGGCTTTCTTT	CASSSTTGGGAFF
TRBV14	-	TRBJ2-7	-	TGTGCCAGCAGCCACGTTGGGGAGCAGTACTTC	CASSHVGEQYF
TRBV5-1	-	TRBJ1-1	TRBD1	TGCGCCAGCAGCCCGCTCGGACAGGGTTTGACTGAAGCTTTCTTT	CASSPLGQGLTEAFF
TRBV20-1	few	TRBJ2-1	TRBD2	TGCAGTGCTAGAGAACTAGCGGGAGTATACAATGAGCAGTTCTTC	CSARELAGVYNEQFF
TRBV25-1	few	TRBJ1-6	TRBD1	TGTGCCAGCATGACAGGGTCGAATTCACCCCTCCACTTT	CASMTGSNSPLHF
TRBV29-1	-	TRBJ1-2	-	TGCAGCGTTGAGCCGACCCTCTATGGCTACACCTTC	CSVEPTLYGYTF
TRBV14	-	TRBJ1-2	-	TGTGCCAGCAGCCAAGATCCGCGGGGTGGCTACACCTTC	CASSQDPRGGYTF
TRBV9	-	TRBJ1-1	-	TGTGCCAGCAGCCCAACTTGGGGAAGGACCCAGAACACTGAAGCTTTCTTT	CASSPTWGRTQNTEAFF
TRBV20-1	few	TRBJ1-1	-	TGCAGTGCTAGCAGGGTAGGAGGGAACACTGAAGCTTTCTTT	CSASRVGGNTEAFF
TRBV14	-	TRBJ1-2	-	TGTGCCAGCAGCCAAGTCGGCCGGGGTTCCGGCTACACCTTC	CASSQVGRGSGYTF
TRBV11-1	few	TRBJ2-3	-	TGTGCCAGCGCGAGAGGCACAGCCCTTCTCACAGATACGCAGTATTTT	CASARGTALLTDTQYF
TRBV10-3	-	TRBJ1-2	-	TGTGCCATCAGTGAGTCCATGTTCTACTATGGCTACACCTTC	CAISESMFYYGYTF
TRBV29-1	few	TRBJ1-2	TRBD1	TGCAGCGTTGGGGGGACAGGGAATAACTATGGCTACACCTTC	CSVGGTGNNYGYTF
TRBV7-8	few	TRBJ2-2	-	TGTGCCAGCAGCTCGGAGAGCGGGGAGCTGTTTTTT	CASSSESGELFF
TRBV6-2/TRBV6-3	-	TRBJ1-1	-	TGTGCCAGCAGAAGAGGCGCCGGCCCGAACACTGAAGCTTTCTTT	CASRRGAGPNTEAFF
TRBV5-6	-	TRBJ2-2	-	TGTGCCAGCTCAACAGGATCTACCGGGGAGCTGTTTTTT	CASSTGSTGELFF
TRBV6-2/TRBV6-3	few	TRBJ2-1	-	TGTGCCAGCAGACAATCCGGCAATGAGCAGTTCTTC	CASRQSGNEQFF
TRBV6-5	-	TRBJ1-3	-	TGTGCCAGCAGTTACTCGGAGACAGGAAACACCATATATTTT	CASSYSETGNTIYF
TRBV6-5	-	TRBJ1-2	-	TGTGCCAGCAGAGGACAAACGCGGGGCTACACCTTC	CASRGQTRGYTF
TRBV20-1	few	TRBJ2-3	TRBD2	TGCAGTGCTAGATCACGACGGACTAGCGGGGGCCTCACAGATACGCAGTATTTT	CSARSRRTSGGLTDTQYF
TRBV6-5	-	TRBJ1-1	TRBD1	TGTGCCAGCAGTCGGCAGGGGGTTGGTGAAGCTTTCTTT	CASSRQGVGEAFF
TRBV10-1	many	TRBJ1-1	-	TGCGCCAGCAGGGCCGACGGCACTGAAGCTTTCTTT	CASRADGTEAFF
TRBV6-6	few	TRBJ2-3	TRBD1	TGTGCCAGCAGTTGGGACAGGGGGATCGCACACACAGATACGCAGTATTTT	CASSWDRGIAHTDTQYF
TRBV29-1	-	TRBJ1-1	-	TGCAGCGTTGAAGATCTTGAGGGGAACACTGAAGCTTTCTTT	CSVEDLEGNTEAFF
TRBV2	-	TRBJ2-1	-	TGTGCCAGCAGTGAACTCTGGAACAATGAGCAGTTCTTC	CASSELWNNEQFF